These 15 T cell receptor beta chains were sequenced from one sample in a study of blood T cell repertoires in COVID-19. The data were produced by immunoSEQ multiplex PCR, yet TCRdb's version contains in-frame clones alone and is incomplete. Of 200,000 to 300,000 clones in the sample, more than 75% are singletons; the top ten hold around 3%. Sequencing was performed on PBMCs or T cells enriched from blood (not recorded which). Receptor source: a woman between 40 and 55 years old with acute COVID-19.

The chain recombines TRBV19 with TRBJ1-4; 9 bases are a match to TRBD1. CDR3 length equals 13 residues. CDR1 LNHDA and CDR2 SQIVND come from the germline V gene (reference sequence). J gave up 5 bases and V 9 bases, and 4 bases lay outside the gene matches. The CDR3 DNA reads TGTGCCAGCGGGGACAGGGCAAATGAAAAACTGTTTTTT. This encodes CASGDRANEKLFF. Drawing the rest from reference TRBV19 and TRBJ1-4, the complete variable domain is DGGITQSPKYLFRKEGQNVTLSCEQNLNHDAMYWYRQDPGQGLRLIYYSQIVNDFQKGDIAEGYSVSREKKESFPLTVTSAQKNPTAFYLCASGDRANEKLFFGSGTQLSVL.

In nucleotides, the CDR3 is TGTGCCAGCTCACCTCAGGGGTACCAAGAGACCCAGTACTTC. It yields the protein CASSPQGYQETQYF. V gene TRBV18 combines with J gene TRBJ2-5, with D possibly matching TRBD1 (6 bases). Germline CDR1 and CDR2: KGHSH and LQKENI. The V end was cut by 3 bases, the J end by 0 bases, with 8 bases between. The CDR3 contains 14 residues.

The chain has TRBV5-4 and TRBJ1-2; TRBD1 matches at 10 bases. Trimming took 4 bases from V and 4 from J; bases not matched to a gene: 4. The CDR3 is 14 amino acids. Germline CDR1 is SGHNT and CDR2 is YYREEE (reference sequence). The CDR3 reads CASSARTGGYGYTF. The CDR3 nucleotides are TGTGCCAGCAGCGCCCGGACAGGGGGCTATGGCTACACCTTC.

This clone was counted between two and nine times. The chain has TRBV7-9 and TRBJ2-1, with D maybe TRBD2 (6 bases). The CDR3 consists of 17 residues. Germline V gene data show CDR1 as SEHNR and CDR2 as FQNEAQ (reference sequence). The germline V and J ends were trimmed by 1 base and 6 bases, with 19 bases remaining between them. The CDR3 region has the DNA TGTGCCAGCAGCTTAGTGGTACTAGCTCAAAGCGTCAATGAGCAGTTCTTC. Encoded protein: CASSLVVLAQSVNEQFF.

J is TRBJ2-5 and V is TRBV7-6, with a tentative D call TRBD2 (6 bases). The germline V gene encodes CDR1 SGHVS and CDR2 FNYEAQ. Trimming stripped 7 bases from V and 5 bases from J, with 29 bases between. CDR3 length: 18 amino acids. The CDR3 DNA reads TGTGCCAGCATCCTAAACCCCCAGGTGTGGGGCGGGATGGAGACCCAGTACTTC. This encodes CASILNPQVWGGMETQYF.

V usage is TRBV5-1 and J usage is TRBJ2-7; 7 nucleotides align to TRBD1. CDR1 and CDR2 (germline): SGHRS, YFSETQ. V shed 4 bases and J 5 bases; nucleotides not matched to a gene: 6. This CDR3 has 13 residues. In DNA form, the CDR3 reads TGCGCCAGCAGCCCCGGGACAGAAGACGAGCAGTACTTC. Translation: CASSPGTEDEQYF.

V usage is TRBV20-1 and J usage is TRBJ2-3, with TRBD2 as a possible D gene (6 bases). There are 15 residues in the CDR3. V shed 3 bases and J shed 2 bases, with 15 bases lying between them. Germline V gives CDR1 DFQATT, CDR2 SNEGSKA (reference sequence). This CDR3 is CSASWRDPNTDTQYF. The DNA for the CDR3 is TGCAGTGCTAGTTGGCGGGACCCCAACACAGATACGCAGTATTTT.

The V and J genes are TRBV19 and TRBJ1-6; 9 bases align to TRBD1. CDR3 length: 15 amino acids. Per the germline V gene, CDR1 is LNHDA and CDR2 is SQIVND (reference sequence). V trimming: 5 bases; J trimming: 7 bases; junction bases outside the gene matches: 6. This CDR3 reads CASSPQGAKNSPLHF. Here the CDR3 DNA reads TGTGCCAGTAGTCCACAGGGGGCTAAAAATTCACCCCTCCACTTT.

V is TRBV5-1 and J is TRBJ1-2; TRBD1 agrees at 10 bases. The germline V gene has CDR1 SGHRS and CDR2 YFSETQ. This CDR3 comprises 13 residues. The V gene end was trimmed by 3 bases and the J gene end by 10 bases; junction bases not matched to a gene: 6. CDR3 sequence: CASSSAGTGDYTF. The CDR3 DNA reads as TGCGCCAGCAGCTCTGCCGGGACAGGGGACTACACCTTC.

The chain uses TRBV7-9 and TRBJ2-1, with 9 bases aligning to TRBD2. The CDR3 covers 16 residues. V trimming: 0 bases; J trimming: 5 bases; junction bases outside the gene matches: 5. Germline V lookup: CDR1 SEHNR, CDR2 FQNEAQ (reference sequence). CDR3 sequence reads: CASSLARTSENNEQFF. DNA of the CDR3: TGTGCCAGCAGCTTAGCGCGGACTAGCGAAAACAATGAGCAGTTCTTC.

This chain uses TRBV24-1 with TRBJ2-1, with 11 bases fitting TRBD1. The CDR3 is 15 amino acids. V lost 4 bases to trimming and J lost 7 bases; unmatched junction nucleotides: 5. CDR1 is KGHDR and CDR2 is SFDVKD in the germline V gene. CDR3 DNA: TGTGCCACCAGTGAGCCGGGACAGGGGGTGAATGAGCAGTTCTTC. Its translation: CATSEPGQGVNEQFF.

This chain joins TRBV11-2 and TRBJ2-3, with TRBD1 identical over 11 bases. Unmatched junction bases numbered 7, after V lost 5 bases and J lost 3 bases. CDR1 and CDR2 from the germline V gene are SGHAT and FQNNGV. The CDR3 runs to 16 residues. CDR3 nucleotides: TGTGCCAGCAGCCCTCCGGGACAGGGGGTAACAGATACGCAGTATTTT. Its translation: CASSPPGQGVTDTQYF. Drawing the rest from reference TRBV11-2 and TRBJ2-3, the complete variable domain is EAGVAQSPRYKIIEKRQSVAFWCNPISGHATLYWYQQILGQGPKLLIQFQNNGVVDDSQLPKDRFSAERLKGVDSTLKIQPAKLEDSAVYLCASSPPGQGVTDTQYFGPGTRLTVL.

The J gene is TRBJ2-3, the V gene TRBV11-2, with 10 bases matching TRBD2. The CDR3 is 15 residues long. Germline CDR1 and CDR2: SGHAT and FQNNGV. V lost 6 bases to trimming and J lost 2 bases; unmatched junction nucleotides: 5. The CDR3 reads CASSSTSGPTDTQYF. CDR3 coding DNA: TGTGCCAGCAGTTCGACTAGCGGGCCCACAGATACGCAGTATTTT.

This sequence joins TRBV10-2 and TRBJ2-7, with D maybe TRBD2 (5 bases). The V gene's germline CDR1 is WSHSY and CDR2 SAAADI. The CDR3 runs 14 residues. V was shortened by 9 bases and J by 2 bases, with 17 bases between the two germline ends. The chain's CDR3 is CASRVGLRTYEQYF. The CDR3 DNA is TGCGCCAGTCGTGTAGGACTCAGAACCTACGAGCAGTACTTC.

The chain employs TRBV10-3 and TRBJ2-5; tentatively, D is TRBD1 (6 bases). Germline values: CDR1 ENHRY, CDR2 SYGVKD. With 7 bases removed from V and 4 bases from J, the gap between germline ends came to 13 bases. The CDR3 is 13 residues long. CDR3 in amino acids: CAITAGDSETQYF. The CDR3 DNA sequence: TGTGCCATCACCGCAGGGGATTCAGAGACCCAGTACTTC.